Listed below are T cell receptor beta chains from one sample, sequenced in a study of regulatory T cells in long-lasting Graves disease. TCRdb ran MiXCR on the multiplex PCR reads and lists one entry per CDR3 protein. The table has approximately 470,000 distinct CDR3 sequences, roughly 20% seen once. Sequenced material: peripheral blood mononuclear cells (PBMCs), taken when the disease was refractory, from a patient treated with antithyroid drugs. These receptors were obtained from a female donor with Graves disease. The CDR3 runs from the conserved cysteine through the conserved F or W. The D gene is left open where the match is weak. Clone sizes are given selectively: once, few, many, or a class where the clone is expanded.

size	D	length	V	J	CDR3	DNA
many	NA	13	TRBV6-5	TRBJ2-7	CASSYGGTVEQYF	TGTGCCAGCAGTTATGGGGGGACAGTCGAGCAGTACTTC
NA	TRBD1	16	TRBV5-1	TRBJ2-4	CASSFSPGTGENIQYF	TGCGCCAGCAGCTTCTCACCGGGGACAGGAGAAAACATTCAGTACTTC
many	TRBD1	14	TRBV6-1	TRBJ2-7	CASWLGQGPYEQYF	TGTGCCAGCTGGTTGGGACAGGGACCCTACGAGCAGTACTTC
many	NA	14	TRBV6-1	TRBJ2-7	CASSEDPGTHEQYF	TGTGCCAGCAGTGAAGATCCAGGGACCCACGAGCAGTACTTC
NA	TRBD2	14	TRBV28	TRBJ2-1	CASLTSGRFNEQFF	TGTGCCAGCCTGACTAGCGGGAGGTTCAATGAGCAGTTCTTC
few	TRBD1	15	TRBV7-2	TRBJ2-7	CASSLGTGRSYEQYF	TGTGCCAGCAGCTTAGGGACAGGGCGCTCCTACGAGCAGTACTTC
many	NA	13	TRBV7-2	TRBJ2-5	CASSPKRGETQYF	TGTGCCAGCAGCCCGAAGAGGGGCGAGACCCAGTACTTC
few	NA	16	TRBV30	TRBJ1-3	CAWSVGLTSSGNTIYF	TGTGCCTGGAGTGTAGGACTTACGAGCTCTGGAAACACCATATATTTT
many	NA	14	TRBV28	TRBJ2-7	CASSLRTPEYEQYF	TGTGCCAGCAGTTTAAGGACCCCGGAATACGAGCAGTACTTC
NA	NA	13	TRBV4-3	TRBJ2-7	CASSQDFGGEQYF	TGCGCCAGCAGCCAAGATTTCGGGGGCGAGCAGTACTTC
NA	NA	14	TRBV6-5	TRBJ2-5	CASSSQVLQETQYF	TGTGCCAGCAGTTCCCAGGTCCTCCAAGAGACCCAGTACTTC
NA	NA	12	TRBV9	TRBJ2-7	CASSVGGGEQYF	TGTGCCAGCAGCGTAGGGGGAGGAGAGCAGTACTTC
many	TRBD2	14	TRBV7-2	TRBJ2-5	CASSLGSGRETQYF	TGTGCCAGCAGCTTAGGGAGCGGGAGAGAGACCCAGTACTTC
NA	TRBD2	14	TRBV20-1	TRBJ2-7	CSARARTSGYEQYF	TGCAGTGCTAGAGCCCGGACTAGCGGCTACGAGCAGTACTTC
NA	NA	17	TRBV20-1	TRBJ2-7	CSARDGMGPDHYYEQYF	TGCAGTGCTAGAGATGGAATGGGACCCGACCATTACTACGAGCAGTACTTC
few	NA	13	TRBV19	TRBJ2-2	CASSVVSTGELFF	TGTGCCAGTAGTGTGGTGAGCACCGGGGAGCTGTTTTTT
many	NA	12	TRBV6-1	TRBJ1-2	CASSLPEAGYTF	TGTGCCAGCAGTCTTCCCGAGGCTGGCTACACCTTC
many	TRBD2	14	TRBV12-3/TRBV12-4	TRBJ2-2	CATYPAGGPRELFF	TGTGCCACCTATCCTGCGGGAGGGCCCCGGGAGCTGTTTTTT
few	NA	18	TRBV5-1	TRBJ2-6	CASSLEELKFSGANVLTF	TGCGCCAGCAGCTTGGAGGAGCTGAAGTTTTCTGGGGCCAACGTCCTGACTTTC
many	NA	18	TRBV15	TRBJ2-2	CATSRDHLRQPVTGELFF	TGTGCCACCAGCAGAGATCACCTTCGGCAGCCGGTCACCGGGGAGCTGTTTTTT
many	TRBD1	15	TRBV3-1	TRBJ2-7	CASSQPGTDFYEQYF	TGTGCCAGCAGCCAACCCGGGACAGATTTCTACGAGCAGTACTTC
many	NA	14	TRBV30	TRBJ1-4	CAWRDIATNEKLFF	TGTGCCTGGCGGGACATTGCAACTAATGAAAAACTGTTTTTT
many	NA	13	TRBV11-2	TRBJ1-1	CASSGGTRTEAFF	TGTGCCAGCAGCGGCGGGACAAGGACTGAAGCTTTCTTT
NA	TRBD1	14	TRBV12-5	TRBJ1-2	CASALTGGIGGYTF	TGTGCTAGTGCCTTGACAGGGGGCATTGGTGGCTACACCTTC
many	NA	13	TRBV6-2/TRBV6-3	TRBJ2-7	CASSYTRVAEQYF	TGTGCCAGCAGTTACACTAGGGTAGCCGAGCAGTACTTC
few	TRBD2	17	TRBV4-2	TRBJ2-3	CASSQGGAGDGTDTQYF	TGTGCCAGCAGCCAAGGGGGAGCGGGAGATGGAACAGATACGCAGTATTTT
few	NA	14	TRBV14	TRBJ2-7	CASSQAGVFYEQYF	TGTGCCAGCAGCCAAGCCGGAGTTTTCTACGAGCAGTACTTC
many	NA	15	TRBV11-1	TRBJ2-7	CASSPGPSGFYEQYF	TGTGCCAGCAGCCCTGGACCGTCCGGGTTCTACGAGCAGTACTTC
NA	NA	14	TRBV30	TRBJ1-5	CAWSAASGNQPQHF	TGTGCCTGGAGTGCGGCGTCGGGCAATCAGCCCCAGCATTTT